This T cell receptor (beta chain) was identified in a study of regulatory T cells in long-lasting Graves disease. Stated time point: newly diagnosed GD, antithyroid drugs for less than 3 months. From RNA extracted from PBMCs, the TCR library was made. The CDR3 consists of 15 residues. Germline V gene lookup returns CDR1 SGHAT and CDR2 FQNNGV. V was clipped by 3 bases and J by 9 bases; unmatched bases: 6. For TCR beta, libraries came from iRepertoire HTBI primers and Arm-PCR of CDR3 regions. TCRdb itself ran the multiplex PCR reads through MiXCR, one entry per CDR3 protein. The data show approximately 300,000 distinct CDR3 sequences, with under 20% seen just once and less than 40% held by the top ten.

This TCR was recovered from a female donor with Graves disease. V usage is TRBV11-2 and J usage is TRBJ2-1, with 12 bases fitting TRBD2. Sequences were derived from peripheral blood mononuclear cells (PBMCs), sampled at new diagnosis, from a patient treated with antithyroid drugs. CDR3 region: CASSLASGRAGEQFF. The CDR3 DNA sequence: TGTGCCAGCAGCTTGGCTAGCGGGAGGGCCGGTGAGCAGTTCTTC.